The present TCR beta chain was sequenced within a study of cytomegalovirus exposure and HLA in healthy donors. Study outcomes and limitations: Cytomegalovirus-associated status was assigned to approximately 160 TCR beta chains.

PCR primers comprised 60 Vbeta and 13 Jbeta primers. Here immunoSEQ multiplex PCR was the method, and the copy in TCRdb shows in-frame clones only, minus some. This repertoire shows 110,000 or so clones, 70% to 80% found once; its top ten account for around 12%. Remarks on this clone: What it binds is unknown.

Although they were nominally healthy when sampled, donors likely had unrecorded immune exposures. The CDR3 runs 14 residues. Germline lookup yields CDR1 SQVTM and CDR2 ANQGSEA. V was trimmed by 7 bases and J by 5 bases, leaving 18 bases between them. This TCR derives from a woman aged 40-49 years in good health and CMV-seropositive. The chain links TRBV29-1 to TRBJ2-1, with a tentative D call TRBD2 (5 bases). The sample taken for sequencing was PBMCs. CDR3 in amino acids: CSARTEPVHNEQFF. The CDR3, as DNA: TGCAGCGCCCGGACTGAGCCGGTTCACAATGAGCAGTTCTTC.